This T cell receptor (beta chain) emerged from a study of T cell responses to AZD1222 COVID-19 vaccine. Details on this clone: Its antigen is as yet unknown.

Whole-study results and caveats: Receipt of two AZD1222 doses was followed by a rise in Spike-specific TCR breadth and depth. Samples come after the peak T cell response, not at day 14. The study reported that nearly half of spike-specific TCRs target unmutated variant regions.

Trimming left V 1 base short and J 8 bases short, with 15 bases between. The CDR3 extends over 15 amino acids. Looked up from germline, CDR1 is LNHDA and CDR2 is SQIVND (reference sequence). The method was immunoSEQ multiplex PCR; TCRdb's version includes in-frame clones alone and lacks a portion of them. The table records 160,000 or so clones, 90% of them present only once. This chain connects TRBV19 to TRBJ2-1; either TRBD1 or TRBD2 may supply D (5 bases each). Here the sequenced sample was peripheral blood, taken on day 0 of AZD1222 vaccination. The receptor was derived from an adult in good health. CDR3 in amino acids: CASSIGGFEVYEQFF. CDR3 nucleotides: TGTGCCAGTAGTATAGGGGGGTTTGAGGTCTATGAGCAGTTCTTC.